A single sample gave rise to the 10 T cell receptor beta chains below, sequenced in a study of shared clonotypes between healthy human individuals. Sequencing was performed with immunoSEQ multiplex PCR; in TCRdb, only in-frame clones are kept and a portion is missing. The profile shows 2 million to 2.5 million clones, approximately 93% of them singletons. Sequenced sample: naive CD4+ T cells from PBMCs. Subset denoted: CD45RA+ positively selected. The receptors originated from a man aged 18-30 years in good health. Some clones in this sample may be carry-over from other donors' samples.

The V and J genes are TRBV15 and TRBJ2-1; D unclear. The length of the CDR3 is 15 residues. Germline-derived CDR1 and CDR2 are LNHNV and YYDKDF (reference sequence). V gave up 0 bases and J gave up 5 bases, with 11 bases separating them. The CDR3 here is CATSRDLPVNNEQFF. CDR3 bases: TGTGCCACCAGCAGAGATCTGCCGGTGAACAATGAGCAGTTCTTC.

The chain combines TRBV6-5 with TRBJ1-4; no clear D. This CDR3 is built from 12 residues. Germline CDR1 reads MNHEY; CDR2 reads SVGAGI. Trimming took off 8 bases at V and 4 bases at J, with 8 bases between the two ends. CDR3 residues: CASARVNEKLFF. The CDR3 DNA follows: TGTGCCAGCGCCCGGGTTAATGAAAAACTGTTTTTT.

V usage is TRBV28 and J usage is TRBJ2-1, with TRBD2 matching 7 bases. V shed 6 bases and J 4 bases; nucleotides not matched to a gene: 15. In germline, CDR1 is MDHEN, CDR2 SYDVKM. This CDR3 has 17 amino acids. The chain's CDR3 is CASRPPLAGMGYNEQFF. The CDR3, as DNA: TGTGCCAGCAGACCCCCCTTAGCGGGCATGGGATACAATGAGCAGTTCTTC.

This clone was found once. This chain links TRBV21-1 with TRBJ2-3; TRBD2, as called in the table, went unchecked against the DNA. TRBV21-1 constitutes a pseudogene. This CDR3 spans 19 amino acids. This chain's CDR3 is CASSKESVATREGTDTQYF. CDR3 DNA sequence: TGTGCCAGCAGCAAAGAGAGCGTCGCCACGCGGGAGGGTACAGATACGCAGTATTTT.

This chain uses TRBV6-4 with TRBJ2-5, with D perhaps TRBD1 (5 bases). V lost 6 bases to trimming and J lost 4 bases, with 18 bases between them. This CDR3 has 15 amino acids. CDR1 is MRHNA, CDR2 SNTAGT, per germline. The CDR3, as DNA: TGTGCCAGCAGCTTGGATGGGGCGCGCGGAGAGACCCAGTACTTC. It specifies CASSLDGARGETQYF.

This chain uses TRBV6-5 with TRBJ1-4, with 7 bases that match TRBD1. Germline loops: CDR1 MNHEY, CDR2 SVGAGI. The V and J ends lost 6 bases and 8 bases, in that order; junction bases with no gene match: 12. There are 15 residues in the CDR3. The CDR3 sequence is CASRQQGQRGEKLFF. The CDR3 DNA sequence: TGTGCCAGCAGACAACAGGGACAGAGAGGAGAAAAACTGTTTTTT.

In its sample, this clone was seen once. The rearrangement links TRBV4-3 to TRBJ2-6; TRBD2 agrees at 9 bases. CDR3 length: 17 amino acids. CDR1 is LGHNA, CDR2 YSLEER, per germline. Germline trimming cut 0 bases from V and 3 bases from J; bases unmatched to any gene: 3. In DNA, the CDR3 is TGCGCCAGCAGCCAAGATCTAGCGGGAATTGGGGCCAACGTCCTGACTTTC. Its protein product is CASSQDLAGIGANVLTF.

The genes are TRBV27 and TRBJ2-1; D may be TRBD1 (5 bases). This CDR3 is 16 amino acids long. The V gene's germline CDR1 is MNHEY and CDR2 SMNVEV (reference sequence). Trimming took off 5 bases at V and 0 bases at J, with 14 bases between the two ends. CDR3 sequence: CASSRIGVSSYNEQFF. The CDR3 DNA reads TGTGCCAGCAGTCGAATAGGGGTCAGCTCCTACAATGAGCAGTTCTTC.

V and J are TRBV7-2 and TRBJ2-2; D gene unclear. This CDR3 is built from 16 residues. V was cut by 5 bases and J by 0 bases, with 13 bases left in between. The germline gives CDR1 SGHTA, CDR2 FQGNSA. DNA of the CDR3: TGTGCCAGCAGCCCAATCGGTATCGCGAACACCGGGGAGCTGTTTTTT. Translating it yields CASSPIGIANTGELFF.

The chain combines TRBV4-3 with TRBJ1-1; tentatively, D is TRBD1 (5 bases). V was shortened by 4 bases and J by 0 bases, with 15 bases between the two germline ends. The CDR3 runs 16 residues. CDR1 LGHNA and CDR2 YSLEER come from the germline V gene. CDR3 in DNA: TGCGCCAGCAGCCCGCCTAAGGGACTCATGAACACTGAAGCTTTCTTT. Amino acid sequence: CASSPPKGLMNTEAFF.